The present entry profiles one T cell receptor beta chain with its context. Antigen: not known. These data belong to a study of chemoradiotherapy in HPV16-positive cancers. Study-wide context: Candidate HPV-specific T-cell clones and common TCR motifs came from functional assays in a couple of HPV16-positive patients. Broader study findings: Non-HPV-specific T cells did not expand in tumors during treatment, whereas candidate HPV-specific clones and E7-related motifs did. Functional assays defining HPV-specific T cells used only a couple of HPV16-positive patients.

Samples were taken several times over chemoradiotherapy. Clones were read by immunoSEQ multiplex PCR, and TCRdb kept only the in-frame ones, dropping some. Of fewer than 9,500 clones in the sample, around three quarters were seen once. The CDR3 is made up of 17 amino acids. CDR1 LGHNA and CDR2 YSLEER come from the germline V gene. V was pared by 4 bases and J by 5 bases, with 20 bases between. The sample was collected from a patient who underwent chemoradiotherapy. The rearrangement uses TRBV4-3 and TRBJ2-2; D may correspond to TRBD1 or TRBD2 (5 bases each). The TCR was taken from a human donor with HPV-associated anogenital cancer. As DNA, the CDR3 is TGCGCCAGCAGCCTGCGGGTGGTAACAGGAGGTACCGGGGAGCTGTTTTTT. Its translation is CASSLRVVTGGTGELFF.